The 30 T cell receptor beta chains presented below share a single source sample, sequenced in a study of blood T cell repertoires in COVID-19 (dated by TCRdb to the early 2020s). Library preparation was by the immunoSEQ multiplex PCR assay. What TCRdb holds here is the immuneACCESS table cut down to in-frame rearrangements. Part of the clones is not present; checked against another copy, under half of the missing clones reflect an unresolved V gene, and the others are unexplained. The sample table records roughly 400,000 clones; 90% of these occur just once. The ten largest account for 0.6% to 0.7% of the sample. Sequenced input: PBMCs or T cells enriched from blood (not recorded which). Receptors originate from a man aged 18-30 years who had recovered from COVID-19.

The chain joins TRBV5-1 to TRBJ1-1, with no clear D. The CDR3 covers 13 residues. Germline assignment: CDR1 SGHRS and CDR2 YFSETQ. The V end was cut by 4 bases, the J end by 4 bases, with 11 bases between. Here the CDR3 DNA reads TGCGCCAGCAGCCCGACCTCGGGCACTGAAGCTTTCTTT. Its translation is CASSPTSGTEAFF.

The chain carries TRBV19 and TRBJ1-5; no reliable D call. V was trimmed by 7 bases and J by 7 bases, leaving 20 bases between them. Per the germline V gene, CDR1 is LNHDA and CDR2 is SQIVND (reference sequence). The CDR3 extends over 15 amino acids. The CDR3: CASTPLGEQIQPQHF. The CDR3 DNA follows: TGTGCCAGTACCCCCCTGGGAGAGCAAATCCAGCCCCAGCATTTT.

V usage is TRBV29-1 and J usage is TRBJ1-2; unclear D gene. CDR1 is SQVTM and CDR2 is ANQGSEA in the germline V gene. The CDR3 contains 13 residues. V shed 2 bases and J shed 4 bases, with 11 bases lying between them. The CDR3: CSVESGSSYGYTF. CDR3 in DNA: TGCAGCGTTGAATCTGGCAGTTCCTATGGCTACACCTTC.

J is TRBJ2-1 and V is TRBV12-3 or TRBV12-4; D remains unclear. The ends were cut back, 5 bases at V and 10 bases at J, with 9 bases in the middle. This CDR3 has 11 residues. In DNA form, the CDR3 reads TGTGCCAGCAGTCCTACAGAGGAGCAGTTCTTC. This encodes CASSPTEEQFF.

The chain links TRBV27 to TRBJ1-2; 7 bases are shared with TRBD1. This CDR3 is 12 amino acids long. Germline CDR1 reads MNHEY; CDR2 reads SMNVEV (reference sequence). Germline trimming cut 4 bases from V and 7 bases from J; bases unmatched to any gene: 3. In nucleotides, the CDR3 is TGTGCCAGCAGTTCAGGGGGAATTGGCTACACCTTC. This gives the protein CASSSGGIGYTF.

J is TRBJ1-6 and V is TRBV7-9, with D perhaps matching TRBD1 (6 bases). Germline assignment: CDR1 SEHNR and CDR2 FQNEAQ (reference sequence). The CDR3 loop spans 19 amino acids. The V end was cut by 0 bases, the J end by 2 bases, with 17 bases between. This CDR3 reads CASSLAGRGPHPYNSPLHF. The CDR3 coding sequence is TGTGCCAGCAGCTTAGCCGGCAGGGGACCTCACCCCTATAATTCACCCCTCCACTTT.

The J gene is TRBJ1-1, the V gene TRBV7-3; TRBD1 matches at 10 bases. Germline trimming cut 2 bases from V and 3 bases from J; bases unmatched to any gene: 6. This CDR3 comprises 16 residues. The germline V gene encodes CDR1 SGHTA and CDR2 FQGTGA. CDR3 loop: CASSLWDRGEDTEAFF. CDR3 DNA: TGTGCCAGCAGCTTATGGGACAGGGGTGAGGACACTGAAGCTTTCTTT.

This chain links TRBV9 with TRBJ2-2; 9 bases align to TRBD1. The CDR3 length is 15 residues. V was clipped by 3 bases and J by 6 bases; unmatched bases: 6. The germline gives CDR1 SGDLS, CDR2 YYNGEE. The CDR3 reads CASSGPGTGSGELFF. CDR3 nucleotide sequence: TGTGCCAGCAGCGGTCCCGGGACAGGGTCCGGGGAGCTGTTTTTT.

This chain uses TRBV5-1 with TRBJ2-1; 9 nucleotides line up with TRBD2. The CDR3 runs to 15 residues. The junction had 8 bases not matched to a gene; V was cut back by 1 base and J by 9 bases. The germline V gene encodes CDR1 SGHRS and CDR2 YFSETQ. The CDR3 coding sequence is TGCGCCAGCAGCTTGTTTCTAGCGGGAATTACTGAGCAGTTCTTC. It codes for CASSLFLAGITEQFF. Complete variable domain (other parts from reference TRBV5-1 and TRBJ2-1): KAGVTQTPRYLIKTRGQQVTLSCSPISGHRSVSWYQQTPGQGLQFLFEYFSETQRNKGNFPGRFSGRQFSNSRSEMNVSTLELGDSALYLCASSLFLAGITEQFFGPGTRLTVL.

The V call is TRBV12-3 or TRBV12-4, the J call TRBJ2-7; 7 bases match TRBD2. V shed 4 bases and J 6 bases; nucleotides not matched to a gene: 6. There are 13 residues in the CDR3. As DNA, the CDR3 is TGTGCCAGCAGTTCTCGACTAGCTCGCGAGCAGTACTTC. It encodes CASSSRLAREQYF.

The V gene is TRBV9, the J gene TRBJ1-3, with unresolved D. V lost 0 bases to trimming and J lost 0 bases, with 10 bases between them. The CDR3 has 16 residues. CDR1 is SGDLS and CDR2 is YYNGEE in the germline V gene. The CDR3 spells CASSVGPRGSGNTIYF. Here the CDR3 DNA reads TGTGCCAGCAGCGTAGGGCCCCGGGGCTCTGGAAACACCATATATTTT.

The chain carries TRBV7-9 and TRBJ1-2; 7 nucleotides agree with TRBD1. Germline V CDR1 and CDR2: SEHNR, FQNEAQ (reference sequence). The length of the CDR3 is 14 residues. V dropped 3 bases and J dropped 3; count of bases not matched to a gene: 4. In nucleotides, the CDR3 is TGTGCCAGCAGCTTCCAGGGGGACGACTATGGCTACACCTTC. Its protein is CASSFQGDDYGYTF.

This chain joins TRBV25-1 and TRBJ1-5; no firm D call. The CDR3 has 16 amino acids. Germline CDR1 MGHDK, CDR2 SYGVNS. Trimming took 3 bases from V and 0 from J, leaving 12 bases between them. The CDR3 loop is CASSDEGIYSNQPQHF. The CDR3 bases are TGTGCCAGCAGTGATGAGGGCATCTATAGCAATCAGCCCCAGCATTTT.

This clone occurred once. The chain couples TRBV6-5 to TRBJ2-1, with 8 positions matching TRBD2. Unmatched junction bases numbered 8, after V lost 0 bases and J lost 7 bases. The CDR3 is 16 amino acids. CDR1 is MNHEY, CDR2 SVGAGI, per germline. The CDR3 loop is CASSYSSGGLGNEQFF. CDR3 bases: TGTGCCAGCAGTTACTCGTCGGGGGGGTTAGGAAATGAGCAGTTCTTC.

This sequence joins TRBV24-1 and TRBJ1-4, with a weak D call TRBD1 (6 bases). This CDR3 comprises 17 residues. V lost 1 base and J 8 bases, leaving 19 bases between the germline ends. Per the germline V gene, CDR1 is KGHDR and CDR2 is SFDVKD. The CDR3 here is CATSDFGTTKCREKLFF. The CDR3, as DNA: TGTGCCACCAGTGATTTCGGGACAACTAAGTGTAGGGAAAAACTGTTTTTT.

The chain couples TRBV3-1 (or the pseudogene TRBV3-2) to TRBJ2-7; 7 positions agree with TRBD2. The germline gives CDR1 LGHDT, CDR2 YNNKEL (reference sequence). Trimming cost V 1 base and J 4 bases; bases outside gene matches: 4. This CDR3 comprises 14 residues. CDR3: CASSQGGSRYEQYF. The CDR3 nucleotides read TGTGCCAGCAGCCAAGGCGGGAGTCGGTACGAGCAGTACTTC.

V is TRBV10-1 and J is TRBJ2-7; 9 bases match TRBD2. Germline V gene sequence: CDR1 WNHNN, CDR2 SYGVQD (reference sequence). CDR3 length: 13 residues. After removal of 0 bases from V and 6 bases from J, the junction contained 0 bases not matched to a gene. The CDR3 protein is CASSESLAGEQYF. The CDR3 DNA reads TGCGCCAGCAGTGAGTCACTAGCGGGCGAGCAGTACTTC.

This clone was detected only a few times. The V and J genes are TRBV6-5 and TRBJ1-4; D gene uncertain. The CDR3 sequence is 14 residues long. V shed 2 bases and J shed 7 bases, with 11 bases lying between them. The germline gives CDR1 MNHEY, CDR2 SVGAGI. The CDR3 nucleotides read TGTGCCAGCAGTTACGGGCTGGGAGGTGAAAAACTGTTTTTT. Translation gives CASSYGLGGEKLFF.

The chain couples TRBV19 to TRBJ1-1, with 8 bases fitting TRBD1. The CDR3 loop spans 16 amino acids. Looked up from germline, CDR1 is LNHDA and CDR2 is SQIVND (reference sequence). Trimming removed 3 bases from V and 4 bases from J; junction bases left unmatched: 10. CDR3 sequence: CASSIPRDRGFTEAFF. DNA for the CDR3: TGTGCCAGTAGTATTCCAAGAGACAGGGGCTTCACTGAAGCTTTCTTT.

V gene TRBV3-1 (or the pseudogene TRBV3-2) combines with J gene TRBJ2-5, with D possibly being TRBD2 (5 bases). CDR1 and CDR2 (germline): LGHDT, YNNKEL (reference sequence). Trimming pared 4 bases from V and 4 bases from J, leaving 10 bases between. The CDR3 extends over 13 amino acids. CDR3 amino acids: CASSRRAGETQYF. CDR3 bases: TGTGCCAGCAGCCGGCGGGCGGGAGAGACCCAGTACTTC.

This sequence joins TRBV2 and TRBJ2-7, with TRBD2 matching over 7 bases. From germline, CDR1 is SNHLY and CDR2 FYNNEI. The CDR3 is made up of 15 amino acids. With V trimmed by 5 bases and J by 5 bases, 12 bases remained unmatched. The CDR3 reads CASSLERAGLNEQYF. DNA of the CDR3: TGTGCCAGCAGTCTGGAGAGAGCGGGATTAAACGAGCAGTACTTC.

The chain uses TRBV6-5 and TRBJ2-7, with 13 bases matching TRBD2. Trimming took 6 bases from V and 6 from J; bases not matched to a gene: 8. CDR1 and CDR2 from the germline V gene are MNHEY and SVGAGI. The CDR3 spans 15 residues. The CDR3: CASRDPTSGRPEQYF. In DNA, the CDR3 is TGTGCCAGCAGGGACCCGACTAGCGGGAGGCCCGAGCAGTACTTC.

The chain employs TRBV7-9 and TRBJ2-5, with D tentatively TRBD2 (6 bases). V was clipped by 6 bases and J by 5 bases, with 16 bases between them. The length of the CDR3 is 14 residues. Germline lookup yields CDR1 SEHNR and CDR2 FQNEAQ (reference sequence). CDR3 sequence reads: CASRGGGSLETQYF. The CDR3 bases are TGTGCCAGCAGGGGAGGTGGCAGCCTGGAGACCCAGTACTTC. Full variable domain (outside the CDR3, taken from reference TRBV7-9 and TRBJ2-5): DTGVSQNPRHKITKRGQNVTFRCDPISEHNRLYWYRQTLGQGPEFLTYFQNEAQLEKSRLLSDRFSAERPKGSFSTLEIQRTEQGDSAMYLCASRGGGSLETQYFGPGTRLLVL.

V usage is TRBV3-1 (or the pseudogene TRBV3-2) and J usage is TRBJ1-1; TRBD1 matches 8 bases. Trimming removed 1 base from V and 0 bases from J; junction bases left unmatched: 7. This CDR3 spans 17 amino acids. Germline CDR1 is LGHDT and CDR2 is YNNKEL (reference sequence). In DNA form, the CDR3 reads TGTGCCAGCAGCCAAGTCCCAGGACAGGGATTGAACACTGAAGCTTTCTTT. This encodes CASSQVPGQGLNTEAFF.

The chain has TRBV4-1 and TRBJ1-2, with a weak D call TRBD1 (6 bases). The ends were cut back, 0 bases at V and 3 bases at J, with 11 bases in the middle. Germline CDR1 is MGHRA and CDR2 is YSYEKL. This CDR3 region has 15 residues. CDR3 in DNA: TGCGCCAGCAGCCAAGATCCCCCAGGGGACTATGGCTACACCTTC. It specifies CASSQDPPGDYGYTF.

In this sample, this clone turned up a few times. CDR3 in DNA: TGTGCCAGTTGGCAGGGTTTTTACACTGAAGCTTTCTTT. It codes for CASWQGFYTEAFF. This chain joins TRBV2 and TRBJ1-1, with D perhaps TRBD1 (5 bases). Trimming left V 9 bases short and J 3 bases short, with 14 bases between. CDR1 is SNHLY, CDR2 FYNNEI, per germline. This CDR3 comprises 13 residues. The whole variable domain, filled in from reference TRBV2 and TRBJ1-1, reads EPEVTQTPSHQVTQMGQEVILRCVPISNHLYFYWYRQILGQKVEFLVSFYNNEISEKSEIFDDQFSVERPDGSNFTLKIRSTKLEDSAMYFCASWQGFYTEAFFGQGTRLTVV.

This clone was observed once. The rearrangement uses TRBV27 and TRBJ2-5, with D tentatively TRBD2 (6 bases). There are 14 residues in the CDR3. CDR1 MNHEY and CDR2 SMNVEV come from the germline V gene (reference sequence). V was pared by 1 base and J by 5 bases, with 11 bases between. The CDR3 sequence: CASSLYGGLETQYF. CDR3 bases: TGTGCCAGCAGTTTATACGGGGGTTTGGAGACCCAGTACTTC.

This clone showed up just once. CDR3 sequence reads: CASSLGLAGGSGELFF. The CDR3 bases are TGCGCCAGCAGCTTGGGACTAGCGGGAGGTTCTGGGGAGCTGTTTTTT. The chain links TRBV5-1 to TRBJ2-2; 13 bases map to TRBD2. V gave up 0 bases and J gave up 8 bases; unmatched junction bases: 4. This CDR3 has 16 amino acids. Germline CDR1 and CDR2: SGHRS and YFSETQ.

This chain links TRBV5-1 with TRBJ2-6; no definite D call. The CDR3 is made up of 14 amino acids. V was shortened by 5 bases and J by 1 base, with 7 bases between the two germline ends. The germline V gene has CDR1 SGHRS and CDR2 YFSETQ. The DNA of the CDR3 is TGCGCCAGCAGTCCCCAATCTGGGGCCAACGTCCTGACTTTC. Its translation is CASSPQSGANVLTF.

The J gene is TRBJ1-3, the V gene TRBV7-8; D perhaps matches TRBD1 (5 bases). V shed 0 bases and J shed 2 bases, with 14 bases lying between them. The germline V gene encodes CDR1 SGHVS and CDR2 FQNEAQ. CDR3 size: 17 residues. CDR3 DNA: TGTGCCAGCAGCTTAGCCCCAAGGGGTCCCCCTGGAAACACCATATATTTT. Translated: CASSLAPRGPPGNTIYF.